These 22 T cell receptor beta chains were all obtained from the same sample, sequenced in a study of identical twins. MiXCR, run by TCRdb on the 5' RACE reads, gives a single entry per CDR3 protein. The sample records some 760,000 distinct CDR3 sequences, 15% to 20% being singletons. These data were also reused for a study on T cells expressing NK-cell markers.

The sample consisted of PBMCs. These receptors came from a young woman in good health.

The rearrangement links TRBV6-2 or TRBV6-3 to TRBJ2-7, with a weak D call TRBD2 (6 bases). V lost 1 base and J lost 9, with 19 bases in between. CDR3 length: 15 residues. The germline V gene has CDR1 MNHEY and CDR2 SVGEGT. CDR3 loop: CASSYFPGTPSGQYF. CDR3 coding DNA: TGTGCCAGCAGTTACTTCCCGGGGACTCCCTCCGGGCAGTACTTC.

This clonotype showed up just a few times. This chain connects TRBV29-1 to TRBJ1-6; TRBD1 agrees at 9 bases. This CDR3 is built from 15 residues. The V segment lost 1 base and the J segment 5 bases; nucleotides outside the gene matches: 3. In germline, CDR1 is SQVTM, CDR2 ANQGSEA. CDR3 loop: CSVEVHRGHNSPLHF. In nucleotides, the CDR3 is TGCAGCGTTGAAGTACACAGGGGGCATAATTCACCCCTCCACTTT.

The gene calls are TRBV29-1 and TRBJ2-1; 8 bases agree with TRBD2. Losses at the gene ends were 8 bases for V and 3 bases for J; bases not matched to a gene: 24. CDR1 is SQVTM, CDR2 ANQGSEA, per germline. The length of the CDR3 is 19 residues. The CDR3 region has the DNA TGCAGCTTCGAAGATGCTACTATCCTAGCGGGCGGCGACTACAATGAGCAGTTCTTC. The encoded protein is CSFEDATILAGGDYNEQFF.

The rearrangement links TRBV7-2 to TRBJ2-1, with D possibly TRBD2 on 5 matching bases. There are 12 residues in the CDR3. The germline gives CDR1 SGHTA, CDR2 FQGNSA. V shed 2 bases and J shed 11 bases, with 10 bases lying between them. This CDR3 reads CASSLTREQQFF. CDR3 coding DNA: TGTGCCAGCAGCTTAACCCGGGAACAGCAGTTCTTC. The full variable domain, in which reference TRBV7-2 and TRBJ2-1 provide the parts outside the CDR3, is GAGVSQSPSNKVTEKGKDVELRCDPISGHTALYWYRQSLGQGLEFLIYFQGNSAPDKSGLPSDRFSAERTGGSVSTLTIQRTQQEDSAVYLCASSLTREQQFFGPGTRLTVL.

This chain uses TRBV12-3 or TRBV12-4 with TRBJ2-7, with TRBD2 as a possible D gene (5 bases). Trimming pared 7 bases from V and 3 bases from J, leaving 13 bases between. The CDR3 spans 13 residues. This CDR3 is CASTESGIYEQYF. The CDR3 DNA is TGTGCCAGCACCGAGTCGGGGATCTACGAGCAGTACTTC.

The sample holds a few counts of this clonotype. This chain connects TRBV2 to TRBJ1-6; 9 bases map to TRBD1. CDR1 and CDR2 from the germline V gene are SNHLY and FYNNEI. The CDR3 is 15 amino acids. Unmatched junction bases numbered 4, after V lost 3 bases and J lost 7 bases. The CDR3 DNA sequence: TGTGCCAGCAGTGATTGGGGGACAGGGAATTCACCCCTCCACTTT. This sequence encodes CASSDWGTGNSPLHF.

The J gene is TRBJ2-5, the V gene TRBV6-1, with no clear D. Per the germline V gene, CDR1 is MNHNS and CDR2 is SASEGT. Trimming removed 7 bases at V and 3 bases at J, with 15 bases between. The CDR3 consists of 14 residues. The CDR3 protein is CASTPETEKETQYF. The CDR3 nucleotides read TGTGCCAGCACCCCCGAGACGGAAAAAGAGACCCAGTACTTC.

CDR3 loop: CASSQQTDGQPQHF. DNA of the CDR3: TGTGCCAGCAGCCAGCAGACAGATGGTCAGCCCCAGCATTTT. The J gene is TRBJ1-5, the V gene TRBV12-3 or TRBV12-4; tentatively, D is TRBD1 (5 bases). Trimming took 6 bases from V and 6 from J, leaving 15 bases between them. The CDR3 is made up of 14 amino acids.

This clonotype has at least ten counts. The V gene is TRBV12-3 or TRBV12-4, the J gene TRBJ2-1; D uncertain. V lost 10 bases to trimming and J lost 8 bases, with 18 bases between them. This CDR3 is 13 amino acids long. The CDR3 is CATSLLLGDEQFF. CDR3 nucleotides: TGTGCCACTTCTCTCCTTCTTGGGGATGAGCAGTTCTTC.

This clonotype was found a few times. The chain employs TRBV7-8 and TRBJ1-1; 9 bases map to TRBD1. CDR1 and CDR2 (germline): SGHVS, FQNEAQ. This CDR3 is built from 14 residues. V shed 5 bases, J shed 7 bases, and the junction held 8 bases outside the gene matches. CDR3 nucleotides: TGTGCCAGCAGCGTTACAGGGGGCAGGAGTGAAGCTTTCTTT. It translates to CASSVTGGRSEAFF.

This clonotype was detected a few times. The J gene is TRBJ1-2, the V gene TRBV3-1; 9 nucleotides match TRBD1. V gave up 4 bases and J gave up 4 bases; unmatched junction bases: 7. The germline V gene encodes CDR1 LGHDT and CDR2 YNNKEL (reference sequence). The CDR3 has 15 residues. Written as DNA, the CDR3 is TGTGCCAGCAGCCCGGGACAGGGCATGTTCTATGGCTACACCTTC. Its protein is CASSPGQGMFYGYTF.

In this sample, this clonotype turned up a few times. The chain has TRBV5-1 and TRBJ2-3; D may be TRBD2 (6 bases). CDR1 and CDR2 from the germline V gene are SGHRS and YFSETQ. CDR3 length: 14 residues. V was clipped by 6 bases and J by 3 bases, with 14 bases between them. This CDR3 reads CASMSRGDTDTQYF. The CDR3 DNA sequence: TGCGCCAGCATGTCCCGCGGGGATACAGATACGCAGTATTTT.

The chain employs TRBV4-1 and TRBJ2-1; 11 positions match TRBD2. Per the germline V gene, CDR1 is MGHRA and CDR2 is YSYEKL. The V segment lost 3 bases and the J segment 2 bases; nucleotides outside the gene matches: 3. The CDR3 extends over 16 amino acids. In DNA form, the CDR3 reads TGCGCCAGCAGCCACGCTAGCGGGGGGCCCTACAATGAGCAGTTCTTC. It codes for CASSHASGGPYNEQFF.

The genes are TRBV20-1 and TRBJ2-1; no clear D gene. Germline V CDR1 and CDR2: DFQATT, SNEGSKA (reference sequence). The CDR3 has 15 residues. The V end lost 5 bases, the J end lost 5 bases, and 19 bases lay between the germline ends. CDR3 nucleotide sequence: TGCAGTGCTGACGGTGGGTCCCCCCACCACAATGAGCAGTTCTTC. This sequence encodes CSADGGSPHHNEQFF.

The gene calls are TRBV7-2 and TRBJ2-7, with 8 bases fitting TRBD1. V dropped 5 bases and J dropped 1; count of bases not matched to a gene: 7. CDR3 length: 15 residues. Germline V gives CDR1 SGHTA, CDR2 FQGNSA. CDR3 in DNA: TGTGCCAGCAGCCTCAGGACAGGGATTTCCTACGAGCAGTACTTC. Its translation: CASSLRTGISYEQYF.

The chain carries TRBV5-1 and TRBJ2-1, with D possibly TRBD2 on 5 matching bases. The CDR3 extends over 16 amino acids. The germline gives CDR1 SGHRS, CDR2 YFSETQ. Trimming removed 0 bases at V and 9 bases at J, with 19 bases between. CDR3 sequence (DNA): TGCGCCAGCAGCTTGGTCCTTAGGCTAGCTAATTCTGAGCAGTTCTTC. This translates into CASSLVLRLANSEQFF. The entire variable domain, with the rest obtained from reference TRBV5-1 and TRBJ2-1, is as follows: KAGVTQTPRYLIKTRGQQVTLSCSPISGHRSVSWYQQTPGQGLQFLFEYFSETQRNKGNFPGRFSGRQFSNSRSEMNVSTLELGDSALYLCASSLVLRLANSEQFFGPGTRLTVL.

A few counts support this clonotype. V is TRBV2 and J is TRBJ2-3; TRBD2 matches at 10 bases. Per the germline V gene, CDR1 is SNHLY and CDR2 is FYNNEI. Unmatched junction bases numbered 9, after V lost 4 bases and J lost 5 bases. CDR3 length: 16 residues. CDR3 DNA sequence: TGTGCCAGCAGTGCCCTCACTAGCGGGGCGGAAGATACGCAGTATTTT. Translation gives CASSALTSGAEDTQYF.

The chain recombines TRBV6-2 or TRBV6-3 with TRBJ2-5, with TRBD2 matching over 10 bases. Germline V gene sequence: CDR1 MNHEY, CDR2 SVGEGT. The CDR3 spans 15 residues. J was trimmed by 2 bases and V by 5 bases; bases with no gene match: 5. As DNA, the CDR3 is TGTGCCAGCAGTCTAATAGCGGGAGGACAAGAGACCCAGTACTTC. It translates to CASSLIAGGQETQYF.

This clonotype showed up just a few times. J is TRBJ2-1 and V is TRBV6-2 or TRBV6-3, with D possibly being TRBD1 (5 bases). Germline V CDR1 and CDR2: MNHEY, SVGEGT. V lost 2 bases, J lost 9 bases, and 11 bases lay in between. CDR3 length: 13 amino acids. This chain's CDR3 is CASSYVGAFEQFF. As DNA, the CDR3 is TGTGCCAGCAGTTACGTAGGGGCATTTGAGCAGTTCTTC.

This clonotype was seen at least ten times. This chain uses TRBV20-1 with TRBJ2-3; 11 nucleotides agree with TRBD2. Germline trimming cut 5 bases from V and 2 bases from J; bases unmatched to any gene: 6. CDR3 length: 15 residues. Germline V gives CDR1 DFQATT, CDR2 SNEGSKA (reference sequence). DNA of the CDR3: TGCAGTGCTTCTACTAGCGGGAGACACACAGATACGCAGTATTTT. It yields the protein CSASTSGRHTDTQYF.

In this sample, this clonotype turned up a few times. The J gene is TRBJ2-7, the V gene TRBV5-6; unclear D gene. The V end lost 0 bases, the J end lost 9 bases, and 10 bases lay between the germline ends. The V gene's germline CDR1 is SGHDT and CDR2 YYEEEE. This CDR3 spans 12 amino acids. The CDR3 DNA reads TGTGCCAGCAGCTTGGACGACGGTGGGCAGTACTTC. It codes for CASSLDDGGQYF.

This clonotype was seen a handful of times. The V gene is TRBV27, the J gene TRBJ2-7, with 10 bases fitting TRBD2. The germline V gene has CDR1 MNHEY and CDR2 SMNVEV (reference sequence). The J segment lost 7 bases and the V segment lost 5 bases, leaving 5 bases of the junction unmatched. The CDR3 loop spans 13 amino acids. CDR3 amino acids: CASSPRLAGEQYF. The CDR3 DNA sequence: TGTGCCAGCAGTCCAAGACTAGCGGGTGAGCAGTACTTC.